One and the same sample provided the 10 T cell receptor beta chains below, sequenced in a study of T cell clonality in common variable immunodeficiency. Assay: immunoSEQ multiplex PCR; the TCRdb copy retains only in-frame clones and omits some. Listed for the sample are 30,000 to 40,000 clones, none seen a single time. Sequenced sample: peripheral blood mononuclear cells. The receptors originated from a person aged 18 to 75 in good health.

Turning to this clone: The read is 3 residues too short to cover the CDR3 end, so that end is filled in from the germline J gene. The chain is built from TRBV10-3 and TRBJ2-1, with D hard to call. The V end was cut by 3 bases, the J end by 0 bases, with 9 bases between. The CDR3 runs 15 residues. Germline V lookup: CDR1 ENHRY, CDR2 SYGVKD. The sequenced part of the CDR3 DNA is TGTGCCATCAGTGAATTTACAGACTCCTACAATGAG. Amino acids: CAISEFTDSYNE. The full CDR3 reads CAISEFTDSYNEQFF.

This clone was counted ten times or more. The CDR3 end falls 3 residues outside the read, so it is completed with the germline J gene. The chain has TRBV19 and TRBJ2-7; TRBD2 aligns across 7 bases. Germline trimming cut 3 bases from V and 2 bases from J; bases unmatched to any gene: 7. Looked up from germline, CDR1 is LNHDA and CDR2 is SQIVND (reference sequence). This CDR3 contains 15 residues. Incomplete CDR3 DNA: TGTGCCAGTAGTATCGATACAAGCGGGACCTACGAG. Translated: CASSIDTSGTYE. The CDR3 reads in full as CASSIDTSGTYEQYF.

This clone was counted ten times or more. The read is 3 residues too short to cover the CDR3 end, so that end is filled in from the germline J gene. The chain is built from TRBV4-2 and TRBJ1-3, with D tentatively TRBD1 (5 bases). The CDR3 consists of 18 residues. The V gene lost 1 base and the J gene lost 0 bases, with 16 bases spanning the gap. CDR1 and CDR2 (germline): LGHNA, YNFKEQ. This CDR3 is CASSQVARDSHSGNTIYF. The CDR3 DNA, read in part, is TGTGCCAGCAGCCAAGTCGCCAGGGACTCACACTCTGGAAACACC.

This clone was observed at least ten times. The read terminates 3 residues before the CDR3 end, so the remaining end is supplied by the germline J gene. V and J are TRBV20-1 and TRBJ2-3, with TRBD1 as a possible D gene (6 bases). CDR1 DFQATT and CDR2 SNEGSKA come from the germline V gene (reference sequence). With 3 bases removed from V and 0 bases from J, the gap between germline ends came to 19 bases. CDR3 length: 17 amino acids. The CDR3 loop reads CSASGTLRGISTDTQYF. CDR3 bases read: TGCAGTGCTAGTGGAACCCTTAGGGGGATAAGCACAGATACG.

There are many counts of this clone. The CDR3 loop reads CASSSTGQSYEQYF. CDR3 DNA (partial): TGTGCCAGCAGCTCAACAGGACAGTCCTACGAG. The chain recombines TRBV7-3 with TRBJ2-7; TRBD1 might be the D (6 bases). The DNA ends 3 residues before the CDR3 does, and the rest of the CDR3 is filled in from the germline J gene. The V gene lost 4 bases and the J gene lost 1 base, with 11 bases spanning the gap. The CDR3 has 14 amino acids. From germline, CDR1 is SGHTA and CDR2 FQGTGA.

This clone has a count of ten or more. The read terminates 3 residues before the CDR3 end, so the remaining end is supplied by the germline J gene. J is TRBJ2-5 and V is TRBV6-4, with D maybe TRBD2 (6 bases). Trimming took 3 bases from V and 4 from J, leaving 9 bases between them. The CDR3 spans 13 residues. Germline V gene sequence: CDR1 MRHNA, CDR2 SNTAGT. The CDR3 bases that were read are TGTGCCAGCAGTGAGACTAGAGGAGAGACC. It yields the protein CASSETRGET. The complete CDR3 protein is CASSETRGETQYF.

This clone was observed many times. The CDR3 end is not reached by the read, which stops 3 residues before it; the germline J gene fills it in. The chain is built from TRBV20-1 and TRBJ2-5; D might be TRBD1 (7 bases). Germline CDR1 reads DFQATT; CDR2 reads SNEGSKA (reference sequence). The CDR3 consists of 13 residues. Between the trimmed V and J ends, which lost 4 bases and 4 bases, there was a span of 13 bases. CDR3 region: CSATRQGGETQYF. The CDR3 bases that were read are TGCAGTGCTACTCGACAGGGAGGAGAGACC.

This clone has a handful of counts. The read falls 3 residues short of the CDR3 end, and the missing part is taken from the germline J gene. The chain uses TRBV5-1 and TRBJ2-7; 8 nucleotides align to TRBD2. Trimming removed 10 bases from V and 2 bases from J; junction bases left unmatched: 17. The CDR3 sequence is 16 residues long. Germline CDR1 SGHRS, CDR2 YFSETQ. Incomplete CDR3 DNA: TGCGCCCGCGCCCGGGGGGGTAGCGGGAAAACCTACGAG. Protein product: CARARGGSGKTYE. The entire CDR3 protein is CARARGGSGKTYEQYF.

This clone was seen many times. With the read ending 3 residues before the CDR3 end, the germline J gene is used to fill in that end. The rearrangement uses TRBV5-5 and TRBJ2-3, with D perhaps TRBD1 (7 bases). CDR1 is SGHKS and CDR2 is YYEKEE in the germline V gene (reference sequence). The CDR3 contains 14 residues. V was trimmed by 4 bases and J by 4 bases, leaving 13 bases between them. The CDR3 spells CASSQGGGPDTQYF. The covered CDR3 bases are TGTGCCAGCAGCCAGGGGGGAGGCCCAGATACG.

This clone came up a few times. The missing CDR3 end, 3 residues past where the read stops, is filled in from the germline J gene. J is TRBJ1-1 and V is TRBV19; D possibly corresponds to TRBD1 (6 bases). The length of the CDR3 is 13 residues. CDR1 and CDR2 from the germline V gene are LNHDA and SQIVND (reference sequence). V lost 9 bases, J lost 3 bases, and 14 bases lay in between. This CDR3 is CASGQGLYTEAFF. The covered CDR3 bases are TGTGCCAGCGGCCAGGGGTTATACACTGAA.